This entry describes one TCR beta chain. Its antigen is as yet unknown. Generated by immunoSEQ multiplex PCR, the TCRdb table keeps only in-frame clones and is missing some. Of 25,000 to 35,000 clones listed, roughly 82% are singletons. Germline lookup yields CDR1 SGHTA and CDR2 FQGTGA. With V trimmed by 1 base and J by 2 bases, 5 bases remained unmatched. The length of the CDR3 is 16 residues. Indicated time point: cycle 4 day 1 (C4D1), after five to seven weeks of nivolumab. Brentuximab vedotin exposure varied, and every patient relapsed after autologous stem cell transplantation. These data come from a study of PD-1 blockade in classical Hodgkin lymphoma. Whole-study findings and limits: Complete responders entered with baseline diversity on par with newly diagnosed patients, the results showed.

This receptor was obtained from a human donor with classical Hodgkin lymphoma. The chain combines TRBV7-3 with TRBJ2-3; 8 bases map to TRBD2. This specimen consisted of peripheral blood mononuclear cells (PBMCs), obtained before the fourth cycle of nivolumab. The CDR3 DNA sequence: TGTGCCAGCAGCTTAATAGCGGGGAGCTACACAGATACGCAGTATTTT. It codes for CASSLIAGSYTDTQYF. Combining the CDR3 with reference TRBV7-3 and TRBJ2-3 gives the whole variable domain GAGVSQTPSNKVTEKGKYVELRCDPISGHTALYWYRQSLGQGPEFLIYFQGTGAADDSGLPNDRFFAVRPEGSVSTLKIQRTERGDSAVYLCASSLIAGSYTDTQYFGPGTRLTVL.